The 8 T cell receptor beta chains in this list originate from one sample, sequenced in a study of regulatory T cells in long-lasting Graves disease. CDR3 regions were amplified by Arm-PCR using iRepertoire HTBI primers to build TCR beta libraries. TCRdb used MiXCR to reprocess the multiplex PCR reads, holding one entry per CDR3 protein. The table includes approximately 400,000 distinct CDR3 sequences, less than 20% detected once. Time point in this sample: newly diagnosed GD, antithyroid drugs for less than 3 months. RNA extracted from PBMCs served as the sequencing template. The source was peripheral blood mononuclear cells (PBMCs), collected at new diagnosis, from a patient treated with antithyroid drugs. These receptors all come from a female donor with Graves disease.

This chain links TRBV24-1 with TRBJ2-1; TRBD1 matches 7 bases. Germline V lookup: CDR1 KGHDR, CDR2 SFDVKD. This CDR3 spans 17 amino acids. With 4 bases clipped from V and 1 base from J, the junction kept 9 bases outside the gene matches. The CDR3 DNA follows: TGTGCCACCAGTGAGAAACCCGGGACAGAATCCTACAATGAGCAGTTCTTC. Protein product: CATSEKPGTESYNEQFF.

The rearrangement links TRBV3-1 to TRBJ1-4, with D possibly matching TRBD1 (5 bases). Trimming cost V 0 bases and J 8 bases, with 19 bases left between them. Germline CDR1 and CDR2: LGHDT and YNNKEL (reference sequence). This CDR3 has 17 residues. CDR3 region: CASSQDPQGTLGEKLFF. The CDR3 coding sequence is TGTGCCAGCAGCCAAGACCCGCAAGGGACTTTGGGAGAAAAACTGTTTTTT.

This clonotype appeared many times. The V call is TRBV12-5, the J call TRBJ1-5; a possible D gene is TRBD1 (5 bases). In germline, CDR1 is LGHNT, CDR2 FRNRAP. The CDR3 runs to 14 residues. Trimming stripped 3 bases from V and 10 bases from J, with 16 bases between. The CDR3 DNA follows: TGTGCTAGTGGTTTCGGGGGTCCGAGAATACCCCAGCATTTT. This gives the protein CASGFGGPRIPQHF.

The V and J genes are TRBV7-9 and TRBJ1-3; 7 nucleotides match TRBD1. V shed 3 bases, J shed 2 bases, and the junction held 4 bases outside the gene matches. There are 15 residues in the CDR3. Germline V gene lookup returns CDR1 SEHNR and CDR2 FQNEAQ (reference sequence). The CDR3 DNA follows: TGTGCCAGCAGCTTCCTCACAGGGGCTGGAAACACCATATATTTT. This encodes CASSFLTGAGNTIYF.

This clonotype was found many times. V and J are TRBV20-1 and TRBJ2-1; 7 bases map to TRBD2. With 1 base clipped from V and 0 bases from J, the junction kept 9 bases outside the gene matches. The length of the CDR3 is 17 residues. CDR1 is DFQATT and CDR2 is SNEGSKA in the germline V gene (reference sequence). The CDR3 DNA sequence: TGCAGTGCTAGAGGGATTTCTAGCGGCAACTCCTACAATGAGCAGTTCTTC. Its protein is CSARGISSGNSYNEQFF.

This clonotype was detected a few times. J is TRBJ2-5 and V is TRBV5-1; TRBD2 aligns across 11 bases. The CDR3 has 17 residues. The germline CDR1 and CDR2 sequences are SGHRS and YFSETQ. V shed 0 bases, J shed 6 bases, and the junction held 10 bases outside the gene matches. For the CDR3, the DNA is TGCGCCAGCAGCTTGGCCCCGGGACTAGCGGCGGGGAAGACCCAGTACTTC. This encodes CASSLAPGLAAGKTQYF.

This clonotype was seen more than once but under ten times. The chain carries TRBV15 and TRBJ2-2; perhaps TRBD2 as D (5 bases). This CDR3 is built from 15 residues. Germline CDR1 reads LNHNV; CDR2 reads YYDKDF (reference sequence). V was pared by 4 bases and J by 3 bases, with 12 bases between. The CDR3, as DNA: TGTGCCACCAGCAAAGACGGGAAATACACCGGGGAGCTGTTTTTT. Amino acid sequence: CATSKDGKYTGELFF.

This clonotype was recorded at least ten times. V usage is TRBV28 and J usage is TRBJ2-4, with a possible D match to TRBD1 (5 bases). In germline, CDR1 is MDHEN, CDR2 SYDVKM. This CDR3 contains 17 residues. Trimming took 5 bases from V and 1 from J, leaving 18 bases between them. The CDR3 protein is CASSPSTRAWAKNIQYF. Here the CDR3 DNA reads TGTGCCAGCAGTCCCTCCACCAGGGCATGGGCCAAAAACATTCAGTACTTC.